The clone carrying this T cell receptor beta chain has a count of ten or more. The sample is drawn from a study of regulatory T cells in long-lasting Graves disease. The CDR3 has 19 residues. Germline CDR1 is SNHLY and CDR2 is FYNNEI. V trimming: 8 bases; J trimming: 3 bases; junction bases outside the gene matches: 18. Specified time point: newly diagnosed GD, antithyroid drugs for less than 3 months. Researchers made the TCR library from RNA that was extracted from PBMCs. Researchers made TCR beta libraries by using iRepertoire HTBI primers and running Arm-PCR on CDR3 regions. TCRdb re-derived calls from the multiplex PCR reads in MiXCR, one entry per CDR3 protein. This table has about 470,000 distinct CDR3 sequences, 14% to 15% appearing once. These data also featured in a second study, about T cells in Graves' hyperthyroidism and ophthalmopathy.

This sequence was found in a woman aged 30 to 39 with Graves disease. This chain links TRBV2 with TRBJ2-3, with 12 bases matching TRBD2. Sequences were derived from peripheral blood mononuclear cells (PBMCs), sampled at new diagnosis, from a patient treated with antithyroid drugs. The CDR3 DNA is TGTGCCAGCCAGAGAAGCAGGGAGACTAGCGGGAGTCCTACAGATACGCAGTATTTT. It encodes CASQRSRETSGSPTDTQYF.